The present TCR beta chain was sequenced within a study of CD8+ T cells in alopecia areata. Study in general: Each day, treated patients took oral tofacitinib twice, at 5 to 10 mg per dose. Treated patients' severity was scored by percentage of affected scalp area.

This clone was observed a single time. Germline V gene lookup returns CDR1 GTSNPN and CDR2 SVGIG (reference sequence). The CDR3 has 16 residues. Trimming left V 0 bases short and J 0 bases short, with 14 bases between. Extraction of RNA preceded its reverse transcription into cDNA, which served as the sequencing template. Some clones are missing from TCRdb's copy, which holds only in-frame ones; the method was immunoSEQ multiplex PCR. The table lists about 250,000 clones, around three fifths of them singletons, with 0.8% to 1% in the top ten. Treatment specified: oral pan-JAK inhibitor, 5-10 mg twice daily.

This receptor was obtained from a human donor with alopecia areata. This sequence joins TRBV30 and TRBJ1-1; no definite D call. The material sequenced was CD4+ T cells sorted from blood, taken at approximately week 51, from a patient treated with tofacitinib. Here the CDR3 reads CAWSVASWQMNTEAFF. CDR3 coding DNA: TGTGCCTGGAGTGTTGCCTCTTGGCAGATGAACACTGAAGCTTTCTTT.